This TCR beta chain was observed in a study of blood T cell repertoires in COVID-19. The CDR3 consists of 14 residues. Germline assignment: CDR1 MNHEY and CDR2 SMNVEV (reference sequence). The junction had 4 bases not matched to a gene; V was cut back by 0 bases and J by 8 bases. Individuals drawn from approximately 26 US areas were about 18 to 100 years old. Participant-reported clinical history was the basis for cohort assignment. For recovered donors of Cohort 3, there were two negative PCRs, clearance, or symptom resolution. Authors' methods: The assay estimated nucleated cells by amplifying reference gene primers. Data came from immunoSEQ multiplex PCR; TCRdb stores just in-frame clones and leaves some out. The D gene and trimming were derived from the DNA, and the V and J assignments and clone size from that table. The table shows 200,000 to 250,000 clones, with roughly 90% occurring only once.

This clone was seen more than once but under ten times. Sample: PBMCs or T cells enriched from blood (not recorded which). V and J are TRBV27 and TRBJ1-2; 9 nucleotides agree with TRBD1. The TCR was taken from a woman aged 25 to 39 who had recovered from COVID-19. The CDR3 is CASSLSGTGLGYTF. The DNA for the CDR3 is TGTGCCAGCAGTTTATCCGGGACAGGGCTAGGCTACACCTTC.